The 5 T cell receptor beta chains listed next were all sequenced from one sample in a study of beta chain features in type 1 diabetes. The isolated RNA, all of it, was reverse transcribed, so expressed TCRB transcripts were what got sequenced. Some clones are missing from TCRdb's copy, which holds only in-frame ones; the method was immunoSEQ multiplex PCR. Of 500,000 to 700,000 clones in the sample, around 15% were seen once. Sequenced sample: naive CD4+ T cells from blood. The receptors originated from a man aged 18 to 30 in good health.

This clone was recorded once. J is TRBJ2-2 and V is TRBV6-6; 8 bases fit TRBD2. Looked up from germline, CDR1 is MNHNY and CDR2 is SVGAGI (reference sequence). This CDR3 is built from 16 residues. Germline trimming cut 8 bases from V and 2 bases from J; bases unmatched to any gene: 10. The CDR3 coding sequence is TGTGCCAGCTCGTGGGCGGGAGGTTCCAACACCGGGGAGCTGTTTTTT. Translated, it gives CASSWAGGSNTGELFF.

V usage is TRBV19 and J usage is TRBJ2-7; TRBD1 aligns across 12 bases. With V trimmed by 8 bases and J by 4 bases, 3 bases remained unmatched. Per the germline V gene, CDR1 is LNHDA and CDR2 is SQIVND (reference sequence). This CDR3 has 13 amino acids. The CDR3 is CASGTGGEYEQYF. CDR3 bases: TGTGCCAGTGGGACAGGGGGCGAATACGAGCAGTACTTC.

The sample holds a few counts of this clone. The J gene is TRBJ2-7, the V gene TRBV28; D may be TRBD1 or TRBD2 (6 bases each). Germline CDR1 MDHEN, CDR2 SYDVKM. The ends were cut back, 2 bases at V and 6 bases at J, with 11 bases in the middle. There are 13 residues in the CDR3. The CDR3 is CASSLDRRGEQYF. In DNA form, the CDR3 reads TGTGCCAGCAGTTTAGACAGGAGGGGCGAGCAGTACTTC.

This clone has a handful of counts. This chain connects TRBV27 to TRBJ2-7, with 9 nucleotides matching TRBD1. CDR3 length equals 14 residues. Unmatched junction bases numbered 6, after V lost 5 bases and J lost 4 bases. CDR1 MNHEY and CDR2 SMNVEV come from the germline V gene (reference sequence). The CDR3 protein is CASSKTGGSYEQYF. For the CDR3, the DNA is TGTGCCAGCAGTAAGACAGGGGGGTCGTACGAGCAGTACTTC.

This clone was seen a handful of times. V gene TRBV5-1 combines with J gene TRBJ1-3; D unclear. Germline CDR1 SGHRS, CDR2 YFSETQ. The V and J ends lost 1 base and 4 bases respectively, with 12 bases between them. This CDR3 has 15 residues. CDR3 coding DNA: TGCGCCAGCAGCTTGACTGGCGCCAGGGGAAACACCATATATTTT. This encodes CASSLTGARGNTIYF. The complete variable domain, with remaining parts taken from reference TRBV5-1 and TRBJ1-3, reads KAGVTQTPRYLIKTRGQQVTLSCSPISGHRSVSWYQQTPGQGLQFLFEYFSETQRNKGNFPGRFSGRQFSNSRSEMNVSTLELGDSALYLCASSLTGARGNTIYFGEGSWLTVV.